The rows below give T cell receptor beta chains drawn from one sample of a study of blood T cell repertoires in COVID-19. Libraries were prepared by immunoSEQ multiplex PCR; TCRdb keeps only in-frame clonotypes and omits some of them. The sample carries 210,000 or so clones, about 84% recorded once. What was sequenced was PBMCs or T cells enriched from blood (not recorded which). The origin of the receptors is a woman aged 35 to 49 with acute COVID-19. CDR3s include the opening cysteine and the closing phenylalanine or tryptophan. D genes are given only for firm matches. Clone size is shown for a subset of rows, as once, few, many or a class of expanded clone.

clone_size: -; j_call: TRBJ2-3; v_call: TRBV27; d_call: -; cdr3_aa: CASSLWVGGTDTQYF; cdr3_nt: TGTGCCAGCAGTTTATGGGTAGGGGGCACAGATACGCAGTATTTT
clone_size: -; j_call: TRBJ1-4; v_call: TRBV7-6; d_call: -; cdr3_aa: CASSPTGSAVEKLFF; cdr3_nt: TGTGCCAGCAGCCCGACGGGGTCCGCTGTGGAAAAACTGTTTTTT
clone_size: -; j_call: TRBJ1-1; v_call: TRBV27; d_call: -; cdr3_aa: CASSLGHEAFF; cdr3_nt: TGTGCCAGCAGTTTAGGCCACGAAGCTTTCTTT
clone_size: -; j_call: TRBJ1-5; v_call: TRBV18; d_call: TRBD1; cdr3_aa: CASSPGQENQPQHF; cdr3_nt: TGTGCCAGCTCACCCGGACAGGAGAATCAGCCCCAGCATTTT
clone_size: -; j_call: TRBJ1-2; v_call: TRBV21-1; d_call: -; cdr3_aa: CASPRDREPFNYGYTF; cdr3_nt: TGTGCCAGCCCGAGGGACAGGGAGCCCTTTAACTATGGCTACACCTTC
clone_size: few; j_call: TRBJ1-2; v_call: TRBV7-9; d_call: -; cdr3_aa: CASSPEVWSGYTF; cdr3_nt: TGTGCCAGCAGCCCAGAGGTTTGGTCGGGCTACACCTTC
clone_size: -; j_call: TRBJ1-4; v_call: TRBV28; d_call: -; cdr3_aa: CATSWGGVTNEKLFF; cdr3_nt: TGTGCCACCTCGTGGGGGGGTGTAACTAATGAAAAACTGTTTTTT
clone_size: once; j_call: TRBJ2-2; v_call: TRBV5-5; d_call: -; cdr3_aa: CASSLAAGMNTGELFF; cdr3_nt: TGTGCCAGCAGCTTGGCGGCGGGAATGAACACCGGGGAGCTGTTTTTT
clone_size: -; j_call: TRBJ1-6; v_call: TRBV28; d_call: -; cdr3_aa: CASRRKQASYNSPLHF; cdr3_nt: TGTGCCAGCAGAAGAAAACAGGCTTCCTATAATTCACCCCTCCACTTT
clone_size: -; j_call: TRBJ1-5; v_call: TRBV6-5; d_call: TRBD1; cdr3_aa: CASRDSGGRNQPQHF; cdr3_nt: TGTGCCAGCAGGGACTCAGGGGGAAGAAATCAGCCCCAGCATTTT
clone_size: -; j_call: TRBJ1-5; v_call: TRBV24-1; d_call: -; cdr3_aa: CATSDYYSNQPQHF; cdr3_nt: TGTGCCACCAGTGATTATTATAGCAATCAGCCCCAGCATTTT
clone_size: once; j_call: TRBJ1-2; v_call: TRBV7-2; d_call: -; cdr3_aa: CASSSRTAMIANYGYTF; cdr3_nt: TGTGCCAGCAGCTCACGGACAGCGATGATAGCTAACTATGGCTACACCTTC
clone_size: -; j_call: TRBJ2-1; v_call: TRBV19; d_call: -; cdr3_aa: CASSRLAAYNEQFF; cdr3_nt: TGTGCCAGTAGTAGACTCGCGGCATACAATGAGCAGTTCTTC
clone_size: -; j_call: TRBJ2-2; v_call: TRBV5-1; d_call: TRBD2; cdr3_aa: CASTTRGGVPTGELFF; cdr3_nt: TGCGCCAGCACGACTCGCGGGGGGGTACCGACCGGGGAGCTGTTTTTT
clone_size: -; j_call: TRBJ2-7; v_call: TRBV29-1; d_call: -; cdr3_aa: CSVGGQESYEQYF; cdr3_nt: TGCAGCGTCGGGGGGCAGGAGTCCTACGAGCAGTACTTC
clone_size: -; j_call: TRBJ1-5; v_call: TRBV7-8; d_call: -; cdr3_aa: CASSLVAFAVHVQPQHF; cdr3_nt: TGTGCCAGCAGCTTGGTGGCTTTTGCTGTCCATGTTCAGCCCCAGCATTTT
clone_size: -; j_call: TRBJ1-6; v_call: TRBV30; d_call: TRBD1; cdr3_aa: CACDNRGRSPLHF; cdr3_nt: TGTGCCTGTGATAACAGGGGTAGATCACCCCTCCACTTT
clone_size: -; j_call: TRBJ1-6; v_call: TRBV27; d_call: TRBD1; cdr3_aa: CASSPRDRANYNSPLHF; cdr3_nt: TGTGCCAGCAGTCCGCGGGACAGGGCGAACTATAATTCACCCCTCCACTTT
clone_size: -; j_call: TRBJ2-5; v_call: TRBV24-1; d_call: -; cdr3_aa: CATSGPGISKETQYF; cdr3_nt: TGTGCCACCAGTGGGCCGGGAATAAGTAAAGAGACCCAGTACTTC
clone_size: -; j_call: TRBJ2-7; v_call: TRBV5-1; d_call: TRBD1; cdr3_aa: CASSSTGQGYEQYF; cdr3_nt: TGCGCCAGCAGCTCCACGGGACAGGGATACGAGCAGTACTTC
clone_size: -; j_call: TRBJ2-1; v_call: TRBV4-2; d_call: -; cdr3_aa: CASSQGVAETGNEQFF; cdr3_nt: TGTGCCAGCAGCCAAGGAGTAGCAGAAACTGGGAATGAGCAGTTCTTC
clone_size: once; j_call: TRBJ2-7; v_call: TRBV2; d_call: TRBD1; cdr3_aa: CASSWDRGREQYF; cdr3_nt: TGTGCCAGCAGTTGGGACAGGGGGCGCGAGCAGTACTTC
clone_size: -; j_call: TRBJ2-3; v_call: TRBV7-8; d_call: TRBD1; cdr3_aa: CASSLRGQRNTDTQYF; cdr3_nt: TGTGCCAGCAGCTTACGGGGACAGCGGAACACAGATACGCAGTATTTT
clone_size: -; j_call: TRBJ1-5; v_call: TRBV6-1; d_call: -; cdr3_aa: CASSELQVSNQPQHF; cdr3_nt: TGTGCCAGCAGTGAACTACAGGTTAGCAATCAGCCCCAGCATTTT
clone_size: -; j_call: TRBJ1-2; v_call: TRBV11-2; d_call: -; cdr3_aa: CASSSGWGYTF; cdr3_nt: TGTGCCAGCAGCTCCGGGTGGGGCTACACCTTC